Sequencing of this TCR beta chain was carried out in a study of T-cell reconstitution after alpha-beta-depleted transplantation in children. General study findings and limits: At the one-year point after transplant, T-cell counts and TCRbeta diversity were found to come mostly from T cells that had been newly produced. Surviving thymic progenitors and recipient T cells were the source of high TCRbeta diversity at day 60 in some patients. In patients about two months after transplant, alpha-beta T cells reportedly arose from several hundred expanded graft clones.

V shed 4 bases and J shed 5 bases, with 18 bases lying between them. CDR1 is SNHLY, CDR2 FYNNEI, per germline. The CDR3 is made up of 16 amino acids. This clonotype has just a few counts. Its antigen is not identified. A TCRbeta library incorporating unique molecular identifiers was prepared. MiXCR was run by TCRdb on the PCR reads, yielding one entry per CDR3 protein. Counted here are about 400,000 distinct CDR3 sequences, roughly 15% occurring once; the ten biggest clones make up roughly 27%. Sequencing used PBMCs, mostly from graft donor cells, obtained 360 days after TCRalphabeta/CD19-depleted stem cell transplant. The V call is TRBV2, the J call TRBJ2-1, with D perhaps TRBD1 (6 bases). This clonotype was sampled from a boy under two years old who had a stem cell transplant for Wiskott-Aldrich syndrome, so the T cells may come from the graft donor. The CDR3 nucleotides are TGTGCCAGCAGTGTACGGTTTTTGGCAGGGGACAATGAGCAGTTCTTC. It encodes CASSVRFLAGDNEQFF.